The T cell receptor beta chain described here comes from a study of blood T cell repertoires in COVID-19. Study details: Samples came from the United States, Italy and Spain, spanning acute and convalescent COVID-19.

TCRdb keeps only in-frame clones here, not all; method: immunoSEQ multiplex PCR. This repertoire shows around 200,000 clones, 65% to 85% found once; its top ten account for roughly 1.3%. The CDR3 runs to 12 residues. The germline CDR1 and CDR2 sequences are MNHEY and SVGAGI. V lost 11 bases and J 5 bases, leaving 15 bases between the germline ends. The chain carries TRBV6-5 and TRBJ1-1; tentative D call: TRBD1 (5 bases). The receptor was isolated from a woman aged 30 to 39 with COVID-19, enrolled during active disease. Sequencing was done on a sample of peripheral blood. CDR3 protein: CASLGGGTEAFF. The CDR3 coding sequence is TGTGCCTCCCTTGGGGGGGGGACTGAAGCTTTCTTT.